What follows is one TCR beta chain and its context. These data come from a study of blood T cell repertoires in COVID-19. Turning to the study itself: Samples of COVID-19 (acute and convalescent) were obtained from the United States, Italy and Spain. Nucleic acid was either cDNA or gDNA, and it came from T cells, B-cell-depleted T cells, or PBMCs.

During active infection, Seattle patients enrolled and were then monitored through disease. Per the original methods: Amplification with reference gene primers provided the estimates of nucleated cell counts. This table comes from immunoSEQ multiplex PCR, and its TCRdb copy is limited to in-frame clones, with some not included. The V and J calls and clone size come from that table; D and trimming were worked out from the DNA. Here the sample spans 250,000 to 400,000 clones, around 89% being singletons. V dropped 6 bases and J dropped 7; count of bases not matched to a gene: 17. Looked up from germline, CDR1 is SGHTA and CDR2 is FQGNSA. The CDR3 contains 18 residues.

The sequence came from a woman in her 30s with COVID-19, enrolled during active disease. The sample was peripheral blood. J is TRBJ1-6 and V is TRBV7-2; 8 nucleotides align to TRBD1. CDR3 region: CASSENRQGWLRNSPLHF. The CDR3 DNA sequence: TGTGCCAGCAGTGAGAATAGACAGGGGTGGTTGCGGAATTCACCCCTCCACTTT. Using reference TRBV7-2 and TRBJ1-6 for the parts outside the CDR3, the full variable domain is GAGVSQSPSNKVTEKGKDVELRCDPISGHTALYWYRQSLGQGLEFLIYFQGNSAPDKSGLPSDRFSAERTGGSVSTLTIQRTQQEDSAVYLCASSENRQGWLRNSPLHFGNGTRLTVT.